This entry describes one T cell receptor (beta chain). Ten or more counts support this clonotype. Its recognized antigen is unknown. Base-call qualities are not available, and no considerably larger clone is one nucleotide away. Memory CD4+ T cells were isolated as CD4+CD45RO+CD25- cells. Tregs, naive and memory CD4+ T cells from tumor, blood and ipsilateral draining lymph nodes of roughly 5 breast cancer patients underwent full-length TCR alpha and beta sequencing. Tumor tissue and lymph nodes from ipsilateral axillary dissection were perfused with PBS, minced and digested with collagenase I and hyaluronidase. Sorted cell populations were confirmed by FACS to exceed 90% purity. This sample is part of a study (dated by TCRdb to the mid-2010s). General notes on the study: The study tested whether tumor-infiltrating Tregs in breast cancer are recruited from blood Tregs or converted in situ from other CD4+ T cell subsets. On the study overall, not on this receptor specifically: Tumor-infiltrating Treg TCR alpha and beta sequences overlapped most with tumor naive CD4+ T cells, then with blood naive CD4+ T cells. In terms of TCR gene usage, tumor memory CD4+ T cells clustered together with blood and lymph node memory CD4+ cells, as well as with lymph node naive CD4+ cells. The larger-cohort validation was restricted to a single TCR beta V-J rearrangement rather than whole repertoires.

Via the germline V gene, CDR1 is SGHTA and CDR2 FQGTGA. Taken from cysteine to phenylalanine, the CDR3 has 14 residues. Only the CDR3 DNA stays, 42 bases, in frame from base 1. V is clipped by 3 bases and J by 10 bases, and the sequence between their germline boundaries is 16 bases long. Full-length TCR variable regions were amplified by 5' RACE PCR using constant-region reverse primers, and then by semi-nested PCR using Nested Universal Primer A. The ReliaPrep RNA Cell Miniprep System was used to extract total RNA, which was then reverse transcribed into 5'RACE-ready cDNA with the SMARTer RACE 5'/3' Kit. Full-length TCR alpha and beta libraries were barcoded with multiplex adaptors and sequenced on an Illumina MiSeq. As for the authors' bioinformatics: For each of nine subset-tissue groups, sequencing data from the five patients were pooled, and the groups were then compared using unsupervised clustering of TCR gene usage. Repertoire similarity was calculated with the Morisita-Horn index, weighting shared sequences by their contribution to each repertoire. TCRdb reprocessed the public reads (quality trimming at Q25 with fastp, clone calling with MiXCR) and kept in-frame beta chains. Every entry covers one CDR3 protein and lists the most common genes and DNA from its rows. In this record, the V and J calls reflect TCRdb's handling and not the investigators' own analysis. This sample gives 45,000 to 70,000 distinct CDR3 sequences in total; 28% of them show up just once. The top ten hold around 3.1% of the sample.

The specimen sequenced was tumor-infiltrating memory CD4+ T cells sorted from the breast tumor. The sample's cell subset or site label, decoded: memory CD4+ T cells, CD4+CD45RO+CD25-. The sequence joins TRBV7-3 to TRBJ2-1, with a tentative D call of TRBD1 or TRBD2, each matching 5 bases. This receptor was obtained from a female donor with breast cancer. The DNA sequence is given as TGTGCCAGCAGCTTTAGAGGGCAGGGCGACGAGCAGTTCTTC. This gives the protein CASSFRGQGDEQFF.